Each of the 32 T cell receptor beta chains below was sequenced from the same sample in a study of blood T cell repertoires in COVID-19. The method was immunoSEQ multiplex PCR; TCRdb's version includes in-frame clones alone and lacks a portion of them. There are roughly 150,000 clones in the sample; 80% to 90% occur only once, and roughly 19% lies in the top ten. The specimen sequenced was peripheral blood. The receptors shown here come from an elderly woman with acute or convalescent COVID-19.

The chain uses TRBV7-9 and TRBJ2-5; TRBD1 might be the D (6 bases). Trimming removed 5 bases at V and 1 base at J, with 11 bases between. Germline V lookup: CDR1 SEHNR, CDR2 FQNEAQ (reference sequence). The CDR3 has 14 amino acids. The CDR3 DNA is TGTGCCAGCAGCCAAGGGACATTCCAAGAGACCCAGTACTTC. Translation: CASSQGTFQETQYF.

The chain employs TRBV18 and TRBJ2-1; D call uncertain. CDR1 and CDR2 from the germline V gene are KGHSH and LQKENI. V lost 3 bases and J lost 0, with 6 bases in between. CDR3 length: 14 amino acids. The chain's CDR3 is CASSPLFSYNEQFF. The CDR3 bases are TGTGCCAGCTCACCCTTGTTCTCCTACAATGAGCAGTTCTTC.

This sequence joins TRBV29-1 and TRBJ2-1; TRBD1 is a possible D gene (8 bases). The germline V gene encodes CDR1 SQVTM and CDR2 ANQGSEA. Trimming removed 4 bases at V and 5 bases at J, with 21 bases between. The CDR3 totals 16 residues. The DNA of the CDR3 is TGCAGCGTTGCGAGAGGAACAGGGGGGGTCAACAATGAGCAGTTCTTC. Residues: CSVARGTGGVNNEQFF.

V gene TRBV7-9 combines with J gene TRBJ2-1; 8 bases are shared with TRBD2. V lost 5 bases and J lost 4; bases outside the gene matches: 4. The CDR3 runs 14 residues. Germline values: CDR1 SEHNR, CDR2 FQNEAQ (reference sequence). CDR3 loop: CASSPGTRYNEQFF. In DNA form, the CDR3 reads TGTGCCAGCAGCCCCGGGACTAGATACAATGAGCAGTTCTTC.

This chain joins TRBV3-1 (or the pseudogene TRBV3-2) and TRBJ2-5; 7 nucleotides line up with TRBD2. CDR3 length: 15 amino acids. Trimming cost V 4 bases and J 1 base; bases outside gene matches: 6. In germline, CDR1 is LGHDT, CDR2 YNNKEL (reference sequence). The CDR3 reads CASSRAAGVQETQYF. The CDR3 coding sequence is TGTGCCAGCAGCCGGGCCGCGGGAGTCCAAGAGACCCAGTACTTC.

V is TRBV6-2 or TRBV6-3 and J is TRBJ2-3; a weak D match, TRBD1 (6 bases). Germline V gene data show CDR1 as MNHEY and CDR2 as SVGEGT. This CDR3 region has 17 residues. Trimming shortened V by 4 bases and J by 6 bases, and 23 bases separated the two germline ends. CDR3: CASSSLTAGDPGDTQYF. Written as DNA, the CDR3 is TGTGCCAGCAGTTCCCTCACGGCAGGGGACCCAGGGGATACGCAGTATTTT.

This sequence joins TRBV7-9 and TRBJ2-6; 8 bases match TRBD1. Per the germline V gene, CDR1 is SEHNR and CDR2 is FQNEAQ (reference sequence). This CDR3 spans 19 amino acids. The V segment lost 0 bases and the J segment 0 bases; nucleotides outside the gene matches: 7. The CDR3 coding sequence is TGTGCCAGCAGCTTAGCGGTTGGGACAGGCCACTCTGGGGCCAACGTCCTGACTTTC. Translating it yields CASSLAVGTGHSGANVLTF.

CDR3 coding DNA: TGTGCCAGCAGCTTAGAGGGGGCATGGACTGAAGCTTTCTTT. Translating it yields CASSLEGAWTEAFF. The chain recombines TRBV7-2 with TRBJ1-1, with 7 bases fitting TRBD1. CDR1 is SGHTA and CDR2 is FQGNSA in the germline V gene. This CDR3 is built from 14 residues. V trimming: 1 base; J trimming: 5 bases; junction bases outside the gene matches: 4.

The V call is TRBV11-3, the J call TRBJ1-2; TRBD1 matches 8 bases. Trimming took 0 bases from V and 4 from J; bases not matched to a gene: 1. The CDR3 totals 14 residues. The germline CDR1 and CDR2 sequences are SGHNT and YENEEA. CDR3 region: CASSLDDRGYGYTF. In DNA, the CDR3 is TGTGCCAGCAGCTTAGATGACAGGGGCTATGGCTACACCTTC. Using reference TRBV11-3 and TRBJ1-2 for the parts outside the CDR3, the full variable domain is EAGVVQSPRYKIIEKKQPVAFWCNPISGHNTLYWYLQNLGQGPELLIRYENEEAVDDSQLPKDRFSAERLKGVDSTLKIQPAELGDSAVYLCASSLDDRGYGYTFGSGTRLTVV.

The chain employs TRBV30 and TRBJ1-6, with 7 nucleotides matching TRBD1. The CDR3 totals 14 residues. CDR1 and CDR2 from the germline V gene are GTSNPN and SVGIG (reference sequence). V lost 0 bases, J lost 4 bases, and 0 bases stayed unmatched. In DNA form, the CDR3 reads TGTGCCTGGAGTGTACAGGGGTATAATTCACCCCTCCACTTT. Encoded protein: CAWSVQGYNSPLHF.

The V and J genes are TRBV2 and TRBJ2-7; 7 bases are a match to TRBD2. Losses at the gene ends were 2 bases for V and 6 bases for J; bases not matched to a gene: 7. The CDR3 contains 14 residues. The germline CDR1 and CDR2 sequences are SNHLY and FYNNEI. As DNA, the CDR3 is TGTGCCAGCAGTGAACTTCGGACTAGTGGCGAGCAGTACTTC. This sequence encodes CASSELRTSGEQYF.

This rearrangement joins TRBV5-1 to TRBJ1-2; D ambiguous. The CDR3 covers 12 residues. The V end lost 0 bases, the J end lost 7 bases, and 7 bases lay between the germline ends. Looked up from germline, CDR1 is SGHRS and CDR2 is YFSETQ. CDR3 region: CASSLARGGYTF. Here the CDR3 DNA reads TGCGCCAGCAGCTTGGCCCGAGGTGGCTACACCTTC.

This sequence joins TRBV10-3 and TRBJ2-7; D is possibly TRBD1 (6 bases). Per the germline V gene, CDR1 is ENHRY and CDR2 is SYGVKD. The V gene lost 3 bases and the J gene lost 3 bases, with 12 bases spanning the gap. The CDR3 consists of 14 residues. CDR3 sequence (DNA): TGTGCCATCAGTGAAGGGACATATAGCTACGAGCAGTACTTC. Protein: CAISEGTYSYEQYF.

The chain couples TRBV7-2 to TRBJ2-3, with 7 bases matching TRBD2. J gave up 3 bases and V 2 bases, and 5 bases lay outside the gene matches. Germline assignment: CDR1 SGHTA and CDR2 FQGNSA. The CDR3 totals 15 residues. The CDR3 DNA is TGTGCCAGCAGCTTACAAGCGGGGAGAACAGATACGCAGTATTTT. It is translated as CASSLQAGRTDTQYF.

This clone was counted only a few times. The V call is TRBV11-3, the J call TRBJ1-3; D gene ambiguous. The germline V gene encodes CDR1 SGHNT and CDR2 YENEEA. The CDR3 is 13 amino acids. The V gene lost 5 bases and the J gene lost 0 bases, with 5 bases spanning the gap. Written as DNA, the CDR3 is TGTGCCAGCAGCCCCTCCTCTGGAAACACCATATATTTT. Amino acids: CASSPSSGNTIYF.

This chain's CDR3 is CASSELGPDSGNTIYF. The DNA for the CDR3 is TGTGCCAGCAGTGAGCTTGGGCCGGACTCTGGAAACACCATATATTTT. The chain employs TRBV6-1 and TRBJ1-3; D call uncertain. Germline V CDR1 and CDR2: MNHNS, SASEGT. V shed 3 bases and J shed 0 bases, with 12 bases lying between them. The CDR3 contains 16 residues.

In regard to this clone: One end of the junction fails to match germline, which may point to a read error. The DNA of the CDR3 is TGTGCCAGTAGTCTAGACAGGGGTCCCTACAATGAGCAGTTCTTC. Its translation: CASSLDRGPYNEQFF. The V call is TRBV19, the J call TRBJ2-1, with TRBD1 identical over 8 bases. This CDR3 has 15 residues. Germline values: CDR1 LNHDA, CDR2 SQIVND (reference sequence). The complete variable domain, with remaining parts taken from reference TRBV19 and TRBJ2-1, reads DGGITQSPKYLFRKEGQNVTLSCEQNLNHDAMYWYRQDPGQGLRLIYYSQIVNDFQKGDIAEGYSVSREKKESFPLTVTSAQKNPTAFYLCASSLDRGPYNEQFFGPGTRLTVL.

The rearrangement uses TRBV5-1 and TRBJ1-6; tentatively, D is TRBD1 (6 bases). Germline values: CDR1 SGHRS, CDR2 YFSETQ. There are 15 residues in the CDR3. Deletions cut 3 bases from V and 9 bases from J, with 16 bases between. The CDR3 DNA follows: TGCGCCAGCAGCTCCAACAGGGCTCTTGGTTCACCCCTCCACTTT. Translation: CASSSNRALGSPLHF.

As to this clone: This sample includes further DNA sequences coding for the same CDR3. The genes are TRBV11-2 and TRBJ2-7; tentative D call: TRBD1 (6 bases). Trimming removed 2 bases at V and 4 bases at J, with 9 bases between. Germline assignment: CDR1 SGHAT and CDR2 FQNNGV. CDR3 size: 13 residues. As DNA, the CDR3 is TGTGCCAGCAGCTTATCAGGGGTTTACGAGCAGTACTTC. Residues: CASSLSGVYEQYF.

The chain recombines TRBV14 with TRBJ2-2; 9 nucleotides agree with TRBD1. The length of the CDR3 is 16 residues. Germline assignment: CDR1 SGHDN and CDR2 FVKESK. The J segment lost 5 bases and the V segment lost 4 bases, leaving 8 bases of the junction unmatched. For the CDR3, the DNA is TGTGCCAGCAGCCGAGACAGGGGGTTTCTAACCGGGGAGCTGTTTTTT. It codes for CASSRDRGFLTGELFF.

V usage is TRBV18 and J usage is TRBJ2-1; 9 bases map to TRBD1. The CDR3 is 17 amino acids. V dropped 6 bases and J dropped 0; count of bases not matched to a gene: 9. Germline lookup yields CDR1 KGHSH and CDR2 LQKENI. CDR3 protein: CASSRTGGGNSYNEQFF. In nucleotides, the CDR3 is TGTGCCAGCTCTAGAACAGGGGGCGGTAACTCCTACAATGAGCAGTTCTTC.

The rearrangement links TRBV3-1 (or the pseudogene TRBV3-2) to TRBJ2-3; perhaps TRBD1 as D (6 bases). This CDR3 has 16 amino acids. Germline V gene data show CDR1 as LGHDT and CDR2 as YNNKEL (reference sequence). V was pared by 2 bases and J by 4 bases, with 16 bases between. CDR3 loop: CASSQTPWGLADTQYF. The DNA for the CDR3 is TGTGCCAGCAGCCAAACGCCCTGGGGGCTCGCAGATACGCAGTATTTT.

This chain links TRBV7-2 with TRBJ2-4, with 8 bases aligning to TRBD1. The J segment lost 6 bases and the V segment lost 5 bases, leaving 12 bases of the junction unmatched. CDR1 is SGHTA, CDR2 FQGNSA, per germline. The CDR3 spans 16 residues. The CDR3 sequence is CASSLSPGTGGNIQYF. CDR3 DNA sequence: TGTGCCAGCAGCCTCTCCCCCGGGACAGGCGGAAACATTCAGTACTTC.

Comments on this clone: A junction end diverges from the germline sequence, so it may reflect a read error. The V gene is TRBV7-7, the J gene TRBJ2-2, with a possible D match to TRBD1 (5 bases). The CDR3 is 15 amino acids. The germline V gene has CDR1 SSHAT and CDR2 FNYEAQ (reference sequence). CDR3 DNA sequence: TGTGCTAGCAGCTTGGGCCAGGGGAACACCGGGGAGCTGTTTTTT. It specifies CASSLGQGNTGELFF.

This clone was found once. The DNA for the CDR3 is TGCGCCAGCAGCGCGGTGACTAGCGGACACAATGAGCAGTTCTTC. Translating it yields CASSAVTSGHNEQFF. The J gene is TRBJ2-1, the V gene TRBV5-1; 9 positions agree with TRBD2. CDR1 and CDR2 from the germline V gene are SGHRS and YFSETQ. Unmatched junction bases numbered 7, after V lost 4 bases and J lost 5 bases. This CDR3 region has 15 residues.

The gene calls are TRBV6-5 and TRBJ1-2; 12 bases match TRBD1. After removal of 5 bases from V and 2 bases from J, the junction contained 3 bases not matched to a gene. The CDR3 contains 15 residues. Germline V CDR1 and CDR2: MNHEY, SVGAGI. This CDR3 reads CASSHGTGGNYGYTF. CDR3 in DNA: TGTGCCAGCAGTCACGGGACAGGGGGCAACTATGGCTACACCTTC.

The rearrangement links TRBV2 to TRBJ2-5; TRBD1 agrees at 8 bases. Germline V gene sequence: CDR1 SNHLY, CDR2 FYNNEI. The trim removed 7 bases at V and 5 bases at J, leaving 12 bases unmatched. The CDR3 loop spans 15 amino acids. CDR3 protein: CASNQRTGYMETQYF. CDR3 nucleotide sequence: TGTGCCAGCAACCAAAGGACAGGGTATATGGAGACCCAGTACTTC.

V usage is TRBV24-1 and J usage is TRBJ2-7, with a weak D call TRBD2 (6 bases). V was trimmed by 1 base and J by 4 bases, leaving 13 bases between them. This CDR3 spans 15 amino acids. Per the germline V gene, CDR1 is KGHDR and CDR2 is SFDVKD. CDR3 bases: TGTGCCACCAGTGATTTAGCGGGCGGAAAATACGAGCAGTACTTC. Translation: CATSDLAGGKYEQYF.

The CDR3 DNA follows: TGTGCCAGCAGTGACCTCGGACAGTCAGATACGCAGTATTTT. Translation: CASSDLGQSDTQYF. The chain employs TRBV6-4 and TRBJ2-3, with D possibly TRBD1 on 6 matching bases. V was trimmed by 2 bases and J by 4 bases, leaving 10 bases between them. Germline-derived CDR1 and CDR2 are MRHNA and SNTAGT. The CDR3 loop spans 14 amino acids.

This chain connects TRBV28 to TRBJ1-1; 7 nucleotides line up with TRBD1. Germline lookup yields CDR1 MDHEN and CDR2 SYDVKM. CDR3 length equals 15 residues. V was pared by 7 bases and J by 3 bases, with 11 bases of the junction left unmatched. CDR3 sequence (DNA): TGTGCCAGCAATAATGTGGTAAGGGGGCACACTGAAGCTTTCTTT. It translates to CASNNVVRGHTEAFF.

The gene calls are TRBV6-5 and TRBJ2-2; 9 bases align to TRBD2. Germline assignment: CDR1 MNHEY and CDR2 SVGAGI. CDR3 size: 15 residues. The J segment lost 6 bases and the V segment lost 6 bases, leaving 8 bases of the junction unmatched. CDR3 region: CASRIWTSVSGELFF. The DNA for the CDR3 is TGTGCCAGCAGGATATGGACTAGCGTTTCCGGGGAGCTGTTTTTT.

A note on this clone: Since a far larger clone is one base different, this is likely a read error. Additional DNA sequences in this sample encode the identical CDR3. This rearrangement joins TRBV7-3 to TRBJ2-7, with TRBD1 identical over 8 bases. V shed 5 bases, J shed 3 bases, and the junction held 3 bases outside the gene matches. This CDR3 comprises 13 residues. Germline CDR1 reads SGHTA; CDR2 reads FQGTGA. The CDR3 spells CASSPGQGYEQYF. CDR3 sequence (DNA): TGTGCCAGCAGCCCCGGACAGGGCTACGAGCAGTACTTC.